This T cell receptor (beta chain) was documented in a study of blood T cell repertoires in COVID-19. Looking at the study overall: COVID-19 samples collected from the United States, Italy and Spain covered acute and convalescent phases. Sources were T cells, B-cell-depleted T cells, or PBMCs; the material itself was cDNA or gDNA.

Original processing methods: By means of reference gene primer amplification, nucleated cell counts were estimated. Some clones are missing from TCRdb's copy, which holds only in-frame ones; the method was immunoSEQ multiplex PCR. The DNA gave D and trimming, while V, J and clone size come from that table. This table holds tens of thousands of clones, 70% to 85% found once. CDR3 length equals 14 residues. Trimming removed 9 bases from V and 4 bases from J, with 17 bases in between. Per the germline V gene, CDR1 is LNHDA and CDR2 is SQIVND (reference sequence). The receptor was isolated from a human donor in a cohort sampled during active COVID-19. The chain joins TRBV19 to TRBJ2-3; D may be TRBD2 (6 bases). What was sequenced was peripheral blood. CDR3 DNA sequence: TGTGCCAGCAGGGACTTCGAGAAGGCAGATACGCAGTATTTT. It yields the protein CASRDFEKADTQYF.